What follows describes a single TCR beta chain. Its antigen is not identified. These data come from a study of cytomegalovirus exposure and HLA in healthy donors. Study conclusions and caveats: Rare TCR sequences dominated, though some public TCRs recurred in many donors. In vitro testing confirmed a few CMV-associated chains as specific for CMV antigens.

The repertoire was sequenced with immunoSEQ multiplex PCR; TCRdb's copy has only in-frame clones and lacks some. The sample has fewer than 400,000 clones; around 90% are singletons. V lost 4 bases, J lost 3 bases, and 11 bases stayed unmatched. The CDR3 totals 16 residues. Germline V lookup: CDR1 SEHNR, CDR2 FQNEAQ (reference sequence). The rearrangement uses TRBV7-9 and TRBJ2-7; 8 nucleotides agree with TRBD1. The sample comprised PBMCs. This clonotype was obtained from a young man in good health and CMV-seronegative. The CDR3 sequence is CASSSRTGRFIYEQYF. The CDR3, as DNA: TGTGCCAGCAGCTCGCGGACAGGGAGGTTTATCTACGAGCAGTACTTC.